This TCR beta chain was documented in a study of post-analysis software for immune sequencing data. At the level of the study: Clinical courses comprised relapsing-remitting, secondary progressive and progressive-relapsing multiple sclerosis. Findings of the study overall: Significantly lower normalized Chao1 diversity was found in patients with multiple sclerosis relative to controls. Patients used several TRBV segments, including TRBV5-6, TRBV5-1 and TRBV20-1, more often than controls.

The V end was cut by 3 bases, the J end by 0 bases, with 3 bases between. CDR3 length: 14 residues. Looked up from germline, CDR1 is KGHSH and CDR2 is LQKENI. The sample holds a few counts of this clonotype. The antigen is not known. Unique molecular identifiers had been added to the TCR beta cDNA libraries. TCRdb re-called the PCR reads with MiXCR, one entry per CDR3 protein. Among 600,000 to 750,000 distinct CDR3 sequences listed, 55% to 60% were seen once. The sequencing sample was made of blood. J is TRBJ2-6 and V is TRBV18; D gene ambiguous. This TCR derives from a girl aged 2 to 9 with multiple sclerosis. CDR3 protein: CASSPDSGANVLTF. For the CDR3, the DNA is TGTGCCAGCTCACCCGACTCTGGGGCCAACGTCCTGACTTTC.